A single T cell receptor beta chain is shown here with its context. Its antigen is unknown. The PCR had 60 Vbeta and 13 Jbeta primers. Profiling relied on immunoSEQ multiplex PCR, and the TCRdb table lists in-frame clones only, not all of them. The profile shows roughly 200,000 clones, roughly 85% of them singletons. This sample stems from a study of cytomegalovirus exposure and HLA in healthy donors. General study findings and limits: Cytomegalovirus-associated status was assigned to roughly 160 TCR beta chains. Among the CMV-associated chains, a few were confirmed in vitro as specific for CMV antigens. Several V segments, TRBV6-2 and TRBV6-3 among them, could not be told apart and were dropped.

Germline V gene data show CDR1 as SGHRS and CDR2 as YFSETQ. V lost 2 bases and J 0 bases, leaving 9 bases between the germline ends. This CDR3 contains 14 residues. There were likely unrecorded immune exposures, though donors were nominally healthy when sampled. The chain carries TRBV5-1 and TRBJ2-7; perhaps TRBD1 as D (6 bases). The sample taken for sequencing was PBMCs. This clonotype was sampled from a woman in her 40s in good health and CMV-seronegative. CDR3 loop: CASSFQGNSYEQYF. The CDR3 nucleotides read TGCGCCAGCAGCTTCCAGGGGAACTCCTACGAGCAGTACTTC.